This T cell receptor (beta chain) was sequenced in a study of control samples from healthy donors and cancer patients. Sequenced by immunoSEQ multiplex PCR; TCRdb stores in-frame clones only, minus some. The sample lists about 120,000 clones, 89% occurring once. The CDR3 is made up of 15 amino acids. The J segment lost 5 bases and the V segment lost 6 bases, leaving 9 bases of the junction unmatched. Germline CDR1 is SNHLY and CDR2 is FYNNEI. Only one count was recorded for this clone. The sample taken for sequencing was blood. V gene TRBV2 combines with J gene TRBJ1-5, with 8 positions matching TRBD1. This receptor was identified in a man aged 50-60 years in good health. CDR3 region: CASSSRTGTDQPQHF. CDR3 sequence (DNA): TGTGCCAGCAGCTCCCGGACAGGGACCGATCAGCCCCAGCATTTT.